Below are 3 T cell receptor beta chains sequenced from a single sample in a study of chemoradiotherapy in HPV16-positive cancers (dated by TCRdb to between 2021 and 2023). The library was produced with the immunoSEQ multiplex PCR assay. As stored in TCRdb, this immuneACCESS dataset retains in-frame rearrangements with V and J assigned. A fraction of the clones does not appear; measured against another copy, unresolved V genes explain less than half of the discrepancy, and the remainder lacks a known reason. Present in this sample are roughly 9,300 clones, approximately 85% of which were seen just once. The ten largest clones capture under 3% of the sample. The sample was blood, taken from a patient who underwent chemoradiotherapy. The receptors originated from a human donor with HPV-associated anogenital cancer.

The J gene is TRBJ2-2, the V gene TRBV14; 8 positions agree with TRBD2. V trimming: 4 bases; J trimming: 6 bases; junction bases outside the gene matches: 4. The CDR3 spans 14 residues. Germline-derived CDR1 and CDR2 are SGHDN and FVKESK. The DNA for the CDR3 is TGTGCCAGCAGCCTCGGGACTAGTTCCGGGGAGCTGTTTTTT. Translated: CASSLGTSSGELFF.

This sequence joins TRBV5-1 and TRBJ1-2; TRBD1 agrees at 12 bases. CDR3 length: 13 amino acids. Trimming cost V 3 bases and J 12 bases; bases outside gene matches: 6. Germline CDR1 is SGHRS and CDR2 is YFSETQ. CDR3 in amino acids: CASSSGTGGGHTF. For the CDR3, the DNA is TGCGCCAGCAGCTCCGGGACAGGGGGCGGGCACACCTTC.

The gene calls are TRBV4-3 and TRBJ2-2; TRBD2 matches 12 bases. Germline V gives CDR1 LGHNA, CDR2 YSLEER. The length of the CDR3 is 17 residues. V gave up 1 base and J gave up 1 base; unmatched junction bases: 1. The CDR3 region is CASSQGGLAGNTGELFF. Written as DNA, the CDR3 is TGCGCCAGCAGCCAAGGGGGACTAGCGGGGAACACCGGGGAGCTGTTTTTT.